Presented here are 15 T cell receptor beta chains from one specimen sequenced in a study of T cell repertoires in cytomegalovirus infection. Via MiXCR, TCRdb re-called the reads, giving one row per CDR3 protein. The sample comprises a few hundred thousand distinct CDR3 sequences, 17% of which are singletons, and around 12% rests with the top ten. The sequenced sample consisted of PBMCs. Receptors originate from a human donor in good health (CMV status not recorded). Some clones in this sample may be carry-over from other donors' samples.

The V and J genes are TRBV12-3 or TRBV12-4 and TRBJ2-5, with 8 bases that match TRBD1. The CDR3 runs to 15 residues. V gave up 2 bases and J gave up 4 bases; unmatched junction bases: 6. CDR3 sequence reads: CASSLSTGGRETQYF. The CDR3 nucleotides are TGTGCCAGCAGTTTATCAACAGGGGGACGAGAGACCCAGTACTTC.

This clonotype was detected many times. This chain connects TRBV7-9 to TRBJ1-2; tentatively, D is TRBD1 (5 bases). The CDR3 covers 13 residues. Germline-derived CDR1 and CDR2 are SEHNR and FQNEAQ (reference sequence). V lost 8 bases and J lost 4, with 14 bases in between. The CDR3 loop reads CASVATGTYGYTF. CDR3 sequence (DNA): TGTGCCAGCGTTGCGACGGGGACCTATGGCTACACCTTC.

The chain combines TRBV12-3 or TRBV12-4 with TRBJ1-2, with no clear D. The CDR3 totals 14 residues. Trimming removed 1 base from V and 3 bases from J, with 9 bases in between. This CDR3 reads CASSLDSLYYGYTF. CDR3 bases: TGTGCCAGCAGTTTAGACAGCCTCTACTATGGCTACACCTTC.

This clonotype was recorded at least ten times. This chain uses TRBV12-3 or TRBV12-4 with TRBJ2-4; either TRBD1 or TRBD2 may supply D (5 bases each). The CDR3 contains 14 residues. Trimming removed 0 bases at V and 7 bases at J, with 10 bases between. The CDR3 protein is CASSLADWGNIQYF. CDR3 DNA: TGTGCCAGCAGTTTAGCCGATTGGGGGAACATTCAGTACTTC.

Only a few counts were recorded for this clonotype. The chain has TRBV20-1 and TRBJ2-1, with 9 positions matching TRBD2. The J segment lost 0 bases and the V segment lost 7 bases, leaving 19 bases of the junction unmatched. This CDR3 contains 19 residues. The germline gives CDR1 DFQATT, CDR2 SNEGSKA (reference sequence). The CDR3 region has the DNA TGCAGTGGGCGAAGTTTCCGCGGGGCGGGGGGGAGCTCCTACAATGAGCAGTTCTTC. Protein product: CSGRSFRGAGGSSYNEQFF.

The chain employs TRBV5-6 and TRBJ1-5; TRBD1 is a possible D gene (6 bases). Germline V gene sequence: CDR1 SGHDT, CDR2 YYEEEE. Trimming took off 4 bases at V and 5 bases at J, with 16 bases between the two ends. This CDR3 contains 15 residues. The CDR3 sequence is CASSGGRGLHQPQHF. For the CDR3, the DNA is TGTGCCAGCAGCGGCGGCAGGGGCCTCCATCAGCCCCAGCATTTT. Complete variable domain (other parts from reference TRBV5-6 and TRBJ1-5): DAGVTQSPTHLIKTRGQQVTLRCSPKSGHDTVSWYQQALGQGPQFIFQYYEEEERQRGNFPDRFSGHQFPNYSSELNVNALLLGDSALYLCASSGGRGLHQPQHFGDGTRLSIL.

This clonotype has at least ten counts. V gene TRBV12-3 or TRBV12-4 combines with J gene TRBJ2-1; 11 bases agree with TRBD2. The length of the CDR3 is 15 residues. V shed 6 bases and J 4 bases; nucleotides not matched to a gene: 5. This CDR3 is CASSPLAGGYNEQFF. The CDR3 nucleotides are TGTGCCAGCAGCCCGCTAGCGGGGGGATACAATGAGCAGTTCTTC.

This clonotype was counted between two and nine times. The chain combines TRBV5-4 with TRBJ2-1; 9 nucleotides align to TRBD1. This CDR3 has 16 amino acids. The V and J ends lost 4 bases and 3 bases, in that order; junction bases with no gene match: 8. Germline CDR1 reads SGHNT; CDR2 reads YYREEE (reference sequence). Here the CDR3 reads CASSTAGTGFYNEQFF. The CDR3 nucleotides read TGTGCCAGCAGCACCGCAGGGACAGGGTTCTACAATGAGCAGTTCTTC.

This clonotype was seen repeatedly, ten times or more. The gene calls are TRBV7-9 and TRBJ2-1; the match to TRBD2 covers 14 bases. Germline CDR1 is SEHNR and CDR2 is FQNEAQ (reference sequence). The J segment lost 10 bases and the V segment lost 2 bases, leaving 4 bases of the junction unmatched. This CDR3 comprises 15 residues. The CDR3 nucleotides read TGTGCCAGCAGCTTAAGTGGGACTAGCGGGGGAGAGCAGTTCTTC. This codes for CASSLSGTSGGEQFF.

This clonotype occurred a few times. V and J are TRBV24-1 and TRBJ2-1; 8 bases are shared with TRBD1. The CDR3 length is 14 residues. The J segment lost 7 bases and the V segment lost 1 base, leaving 2 bases of the junction unmatched. Per germline, CDR1 KGHDR and CDR2 SFDVKD. The CDR3: CATSDFRTGNEQFF. CDR3 sequence (DNA): TGTGCCACCAGTGATTTTAGGACAGGGAATGAGCAGTTCTTC.

This clonotype showed up many times. The rearrangement links TRBV4-2 to TRBJ2-5, with TRBD2 matching 13 bases. V lost 2 bases to trimming and J lost 0 bases; unmatched junction nucleotides: 3. This CDR3 is 17 amino acids long. CDR1 is LGHNA, CDR2 YNFKEQ, per germline. The CDR3 DNA reads TGTGCCAGCAGCCAACGACTAGCGGGGGGCAACCAAGAGACCCAGTACTTC. Its translation: CASSQRLAGGNQETQYF.

V usage is TRBV28 and J usage is TRBJ1-2, with D possibly TRBD1 on 6 matching bases. CDR3 length equals 12 residues. V was cut by 7 bases and J by 8 bases, with 14 bases left in between. Germline V gene lookup returns CDR1 MDHEN and CDR2 SYDVKM. CDR3 in amino acids: CASISQGQGYTF. CDR3 nucleotides: TGTGCCAGCATTTCTCAGGGGCAGGGCTACACCTTC.

In its sample, this clonotype was seen many times. The chain joins TRBV11-1 to TRBJ2-2; no clear D gene. The germline V and J ends were trimmed by 3 bases and 6 bases, with 8 bases remaining between them. The CDR3 is made up of 13 amino acids. CDR1 and CDR2 (germline): SGHAT, FQDESV (reference sequence). The CDR3 loop reads CASSFQGPGELFF. CDR3 bases: TGTGCCAGCAGCTTCCAAGGGCCCGGGGAGCTGTTTTTT.

The chain has TRBV20-1 and TRBJ2-3; D gene uncertain. The CDR3 covers 13 residues. The V gene's germline CDR1 is DFQATT and CDR2 SNEGSKA (reference sequence). The V and J ends lost 4 bases and 1 base respectively, with 9 bases between them. The CDR3 is CSATKDGTDTQYF. CDR3 in DNA: TGCAGTGCTACTAAAGACGGCACAGATACGCAGTATTTT.

This clonotype was seen more than once but under ten times. The chain uses TRBV20-1 and TRBJ2-1, with TRBD2 as a possible D gene (7 bases). The CDR3 is made up of 16 amino acids. V shed 1 base and J shed 4 bases, with 17 bases lying between them. Germline values: CDR1 DFQATT, CDR2 SNEGSKA (reference sequence). CDR3 in amino acids: CSARVPDGGQYNEQFF. CDR3 DNA: TGCAGTGCTAGAGTTCCCGACGGGGGGCAGTACAATGAGCAGTTCTTC.